This record looks at one TCR beta chain sequence and its context. The junction departs from the called germline gene at one end, perhaps through a read error. Germline V gene data show CDR1 as SGHRS and CDR2 as YFSETQ. This CDR3 region has 13 residues. This sample is part of a study of tumor-infiltrating lymphocytes in primary liver carcinoma. Study as a whole: Surgical resection served as treatment for the primary liver carcinoma of these patients. T1-T3 N0M0 was the stage of the tumors, which were roughly 4 to 11 cm across.

Unsorted whole blood supplied the RNA, and germline DNA was extracted too. Those patients suffered from chronic HBV infection and were treatment-naive. A primer matching the constant region was used to make TCR beta cDNA from 450 to 550 ng of total RNA. ARM-PCR, slightly modified, supplied the TCR beta libraries through three nested multiplex PCR rounds. TRBV1-TRBV30 forward and Cbeta reverse primers drove the first two roughly 10-cycle rounds. TCRdb ran MiXCR on the multiplex PCR reads and lists one entry per CDR3 protein. The repertoire includes hundreds of thousands of distinct CDR3 sequences, 60% to 80% of them detected once, and roughly 9% sits in the top ten.

The source of this sequence is a man aged 35-49 years with primary liver carcinoma and hepatitis B virus infection. The chain has TRBV5-1 and TRBJ2-3; no reliable D call. The sequencing input was peripheral blood. CDR3 bases: TGCGTCAGCAGCTGGGTCAACACAGATACGCAGTATTTT. This gives the protein CVSSWVNTDTQYF.